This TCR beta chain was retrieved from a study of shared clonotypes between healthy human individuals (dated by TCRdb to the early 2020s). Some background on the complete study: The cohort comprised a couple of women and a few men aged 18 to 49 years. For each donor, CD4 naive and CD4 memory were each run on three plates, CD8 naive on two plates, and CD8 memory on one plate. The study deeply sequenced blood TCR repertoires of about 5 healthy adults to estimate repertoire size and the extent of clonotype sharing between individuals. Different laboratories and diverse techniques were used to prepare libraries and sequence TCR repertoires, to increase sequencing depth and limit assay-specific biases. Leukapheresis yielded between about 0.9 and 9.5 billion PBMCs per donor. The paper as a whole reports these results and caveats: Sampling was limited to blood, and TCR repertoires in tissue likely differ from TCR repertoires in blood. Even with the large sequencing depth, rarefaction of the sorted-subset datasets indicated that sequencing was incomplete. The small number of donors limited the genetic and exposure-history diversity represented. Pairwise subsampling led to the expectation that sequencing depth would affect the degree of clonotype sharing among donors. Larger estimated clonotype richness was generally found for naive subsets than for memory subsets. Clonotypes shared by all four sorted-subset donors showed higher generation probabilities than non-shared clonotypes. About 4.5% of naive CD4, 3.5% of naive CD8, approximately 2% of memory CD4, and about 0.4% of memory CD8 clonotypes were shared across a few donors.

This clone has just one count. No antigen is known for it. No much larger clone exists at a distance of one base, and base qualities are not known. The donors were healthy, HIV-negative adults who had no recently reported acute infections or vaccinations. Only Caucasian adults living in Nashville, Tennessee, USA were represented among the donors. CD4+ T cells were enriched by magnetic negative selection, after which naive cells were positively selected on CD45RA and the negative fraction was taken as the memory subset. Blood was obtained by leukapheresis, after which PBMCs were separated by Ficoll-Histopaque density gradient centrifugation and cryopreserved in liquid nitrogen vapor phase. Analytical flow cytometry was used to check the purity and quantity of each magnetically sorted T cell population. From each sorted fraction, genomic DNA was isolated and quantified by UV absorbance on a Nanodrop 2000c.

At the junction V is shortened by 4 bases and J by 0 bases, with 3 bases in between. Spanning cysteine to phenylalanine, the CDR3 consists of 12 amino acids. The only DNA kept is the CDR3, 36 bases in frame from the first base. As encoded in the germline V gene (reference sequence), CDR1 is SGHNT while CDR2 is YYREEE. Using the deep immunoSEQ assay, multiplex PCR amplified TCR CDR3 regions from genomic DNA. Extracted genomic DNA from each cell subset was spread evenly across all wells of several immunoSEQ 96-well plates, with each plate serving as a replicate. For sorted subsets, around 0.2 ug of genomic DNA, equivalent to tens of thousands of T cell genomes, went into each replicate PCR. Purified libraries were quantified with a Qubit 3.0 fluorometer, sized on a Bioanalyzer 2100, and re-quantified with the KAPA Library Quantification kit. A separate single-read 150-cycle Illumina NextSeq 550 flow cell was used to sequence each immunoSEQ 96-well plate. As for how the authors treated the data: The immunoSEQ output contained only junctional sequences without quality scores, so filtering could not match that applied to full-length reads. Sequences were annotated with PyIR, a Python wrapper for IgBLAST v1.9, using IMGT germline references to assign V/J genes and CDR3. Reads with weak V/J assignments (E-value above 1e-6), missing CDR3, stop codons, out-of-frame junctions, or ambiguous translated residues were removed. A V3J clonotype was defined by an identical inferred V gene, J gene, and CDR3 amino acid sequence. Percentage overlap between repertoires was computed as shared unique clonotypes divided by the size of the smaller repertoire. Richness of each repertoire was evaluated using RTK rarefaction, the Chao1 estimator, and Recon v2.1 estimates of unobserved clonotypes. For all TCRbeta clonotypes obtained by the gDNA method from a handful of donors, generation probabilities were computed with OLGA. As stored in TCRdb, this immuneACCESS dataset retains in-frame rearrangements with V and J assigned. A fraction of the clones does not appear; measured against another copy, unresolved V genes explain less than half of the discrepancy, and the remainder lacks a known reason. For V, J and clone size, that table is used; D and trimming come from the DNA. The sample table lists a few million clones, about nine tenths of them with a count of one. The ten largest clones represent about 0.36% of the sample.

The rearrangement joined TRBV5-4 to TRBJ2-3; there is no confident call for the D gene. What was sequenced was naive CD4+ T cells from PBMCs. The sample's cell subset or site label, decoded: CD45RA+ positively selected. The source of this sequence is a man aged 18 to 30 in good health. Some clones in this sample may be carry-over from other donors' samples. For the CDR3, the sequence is CASSISTDTQYF. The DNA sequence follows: TGTGCCAGCAGCATTAGCACAGATACGCAGTATTTT.